This T cell receptor beta chain was sequenced for a study of spatial heterogeneity in lung cancer. Study context: Detected beta-chain sequences consistently exceeded alpha-chain sequences. Study-wide results and caveats: Whereas they appeared in blood less at follow-up, ubiquitous expanded tumor TCRs appeared there more at resection.

Every molecule of TCR cDNA had its own unique molecular identifier. TCRdb itself ran the 5' RACE reads through MiXCR, one entry per CDR3 protein. The data contain tens of thousands of distinct CDR3 sequences, about an eighth of them singletons. Noted time point: sample taken at primary tumor resection. The study sequenced unsorted whole RNA from tumor, nontumor lung or frozen PBMC. For this clonotype: What it binds is not known.

Sequencing was performed on PBMCs, taken at surgery. The sequence was collected from a male donor with early-stage non-small cell lung cancer.

The DNA of the CDR3 is TGTGCCAGCAGCTCGGTAGCGAACACCGGGGAGCTGTTTTTT. It encodes CASSSVANTGELFF. The chain links TRBV11-2 to TRBJ2-2; D call uncertain. The V gene lost 4 bases and the J gene lost 0 bases, with 6 bases spanning the gap. CDR3 length: 14 residues. In germline, CDR1 is SGHAT, CDR2 FQNNGV. The entire variable domain, with the rest obtained from reference TRBV11-2 and TRBJ2-2, is as follows: EAGVAQSPRYKIIEKRQSVAFWCNPISGHATLYWYQQILGQGPKLLIQFQNNGVVDDSQLPKDRFSAERLKGVDSTLKIQPAKLEDSAVYLCASSSVANTGELFFGEGSRLTVL.